The 23 T cell receptor beta chains listed next were all sequenced from one sample in a study of PD-L1 blockade in urothelial cancer. Described time point: pretreatment peripheral blood. Measured with immunoSEQ multiplex PCR; TCRdb has only the in-frame clones, and not every one. The repertoire holds roughly 56,000 clones, more than 70% seen once, with roughly 20% in the top ten. The sample in question was PBMCs, obtained around atezolizumab (anti-PD-L1) treatment. The receptors derive from a man aged 55 to 70 with urothelial cancer.

The chain couples TRBV7-6 to TRBJ2-5; 11 bases map to TRBD2. V lost 2 bases, J lost 4 bases, and 9 bases stayed unmatched. The CDR3 is made up of 17 amino acids. Germline-derived CDR1 and CDR2 are SGHVS and FNYEAQ. CDR3 sequence: CASSLTSGGHRGETQYF. Written as DNA, the CDR3 is TGTGCCAGCAGCTTAACTAGCGGGGGCCACCGGGGAGAGACCCAGTACTTC.

The genes are TRBV15 and TRBJ1-2; 10 nucleotides agree with TRBD1. Germline V lookup: CDR1 LNHNV, CDR2 YYDKDF (reference sequence). This CDR3 comprises 20 residues. V dropped 6 bases and J dropped 0; count of bases not matched to a gene: 19. The CDR3 protein is CATRTGTGADLGVSNYGYTF. The CDR3 region has the DNA TGTGCCACCAGGACAGGGACAGGGGCCGACTTGGGGGTATCTAACTATGGCTACACCTTC. Looking up the rest from reference TRBV15 and TRBJ1-2 gives the full variable domain: DAMVIQNPRYQVTQFGKPVTLSCSQTLNHNVMYWYQQKSSQAPKLLFHYYDKDFNNEADTPDNFQSRRPNTSFCFLDIRSPGLGDTAMYLCATRTGTGADLGVSNYGYTFGSGTRLTVV.

This clone was recorded only once. V usage is TRBV19 and J usage is TRBJ2-3; 7 positions match TRBD2. The CDR3 has 16 amino acids. V gave up 3 bases and J gave up 1 base; unmatched junction bases: 7. Germline CDR1 LNHDA, CDR2 SQIVND (reference sequence). CDR3 loop: CASSISLAARTDTQYF. The CDR3 DNA follows: TGTGCCAGTAGTATTAGTCTAGCGGCACGCACAGATACGCAGTATTTT.

This CDR3 is CASSRERDREAFF. The DNA of the CDR3 is TGTGCCAGCAGCCGGGAGAGAGACAGAGAAGCTTTCTTT. The chain employs TRBV11-2 and TRBJ1-1; weak D call: TRBD1 (5 bases). The CDR3 has 13 residues. CDR1 is SGHAT and CDR2 is FQNNGV in the germline V gene. Trimming stripped 5 bases from V and 8 bases from J, with 15 bases between.

V and J are TRBV9 and TRBJ1-2, with 9 positions matching TRBD1. The CDR3 contains 15 residues. The germline CDR1 and CDR2 sequences are SGDLS and YYNGEE. The J segment lost 4 bases and the V segment lost 4 bases, leaving 8 bases of the junction unmatched. Here the CDR3 reads CASSPQGAGGYGYTF. The CDR3 DNA reads as TGTGCCAGCAGCCCACAGGGGGCGGGCGGCTATGGCTACACCTTC.

The genes are TRBV6-5 and TRBJ2-1, with D unresolved. Trimming pared 6 bases from V and 4 bases from J, leaving 13 bases between. Germline V gene sequence: CDR1 MNHEY, CDR2 SVGAGI. This CDR3 contains 14 residues. CDR3 coding DNA: TGTGCCAGCAGACCCCGTCTAGGTTACAATGAGCAGTTCTTC. It specifies CASRPRLGYNEQFF.

The chain carries TRBV30 and TRBJ2-7; 7 positions agree with TRBD1. The CDR3 covers 12 residues. With V trimmed by 7 bases and J by 4 bases, 7 bases remained unmatched. The germline V gene has CDR1 GTSNPN and CDR2 SVGIG (reference sequence). CDR3 protein: CASKGASYEQYF. The CDR3, as DNA: TGTGCCTCCAAGGGGGCCTCATACGAGCAGTACTTC.

The chain links TRBV4-1 to TRBJ1-5; D call uncertain. Between the trimmed V and J ends, which lost 3 bases and 9 bases, there was a span of 12 bases. Germline CDR1 MGHRA, CDR2 YSYEKL. The CDR3 runs to 13 residues. The chain's CDR3 is CASSHPLVGPQHF. The CDR3, as DNA: TGCGCCAGCAGCCACCCTTTGGTCGGGCCCCAGCATTTT.

The V gene is TRBV27, the J gene TRBJ2-7; a weak D match, TRBD2 (5 bases). Germline CDR1 is MNHEY and CDR2 is SMNVEV (reference sequence). The CDR3 extends over 15 amino acids. The germline V and J ends were trimmed by 3 bases and 4 bases, with 16 bases remaining between them. CDR3 loop: CASSFRVEGLYEQYF. The CDR3 coding sequence is TGTGCCAGCAGTTTTAGGGTTGAGGGTTTGTACGAGCAGTACTTC.

The chain uses TRBV29-1 and TRBJ2-3, with 9 bases lining up with TRBD1. The CDR3 loop spans 14 amino acids. V lost 5 bases to trimming and J lost 5 bases; unmatched junction nucleotides: 8. From germline, CDR1 is SQVTM and CDR2 ANQGSEA. DNA of the CDR3: TGCAGCGTTCCACGGGACAGGGCGGTAGATACGCAGTATTTT. The encoded protein is CSVPRDRAVDTQYF.

This chain connects TRBV10-1 to TRBJ2-3; 11 bases align to TRBD1. V lost 6 bases to trimming and J lost 3 bases; unmatched junction nucleotides: 2. The CDR3 spans 14 residues. CDR1 is WNHNN and CDR2 is SYGVQD in the germline V gene (reference sequence). DNA of the CDR3: TGCGCCAGCAGAGGGACAGGGGGAACAGATACGCAGTATTTT. Encoded protein: CASRGTGGTDTQYF.

This clone was picked up one time. The chain has TRBV6-1 and TRBJ2-1, with TRBD1 identical over 8 bases. CDR3 length equals 14 residues. Looked up from germline, CDR1 is MNHNS and CDR2 is SASEGT. V lost 7 bases to trimming and J lost 7 bases; unmatched junction nucleotides: 9. The CDR3 spells CASKLGQGANEQFF. CDR3 nucleotide sequence: TGTGCCAGCAAATTGGGGCAGGGGGCGAATGAGCAGTTCTTC.

This clone was picked up one time. V gene TRBV28 combines with J gene TRBJ1-1; D possibly corresponds to TRBD1 (6 bases). Germline CDR1 is MDHEN and CDR2 is SYDVKM. V gave up 6 bases and J gave up 1 base, with 21 bases separating them. The CDR3 is 17 amino acids. The CDR3 region has the DNA TGTGCCAGCAGCGCCCCGGGACATCCTCAGGGGAACACTGAAGCTTTCTTT. Translation: CASSAPGHPQGNTEAFF.

In its sample, this clone was seen a few times. The V call is TRBV7-8, the J call TRBJ1-2; D possibly corresponds to TRBD1 (5 bases). Germline V gene sequence: CDR1 SGHVS, CDR2 FQNEAQ. V was pared by 5 bases and J by 5 bases, with 9 bases between. The CDR3 has 12 amino acids. CDR3 sequence reads: CASSLTDYGYTF. The CDR3 DNA reads as TGTGCCAGCAGCCTGACAGATTATGGCTACACCTTC.

The CDR3 DNA reads TGCGCCAGCAGCCAGGAGCCCGTGGGGGGAGCTAATTCACCCCTCCACTTT. Protein sequence: CASSQEPVGGANSPLHF. V gene TRBV4-3 combines with J gene TRBJ1-6; weak D call: TRBD1 (5 bases). Trimming stripped 3 bases from V and 6 bases from J, with 18 bases between. The CDR3 loop spans 17 amino acids. CDR1 LGHNA and CDR2 YSLEER come from the germline V gene.

This clone has more than one count but fewer than ten. The chain uses TRBV5-4 and TRBJ1-2, with a tentative D call TRBD1 (5 bases). The germline V gene encodes CDR1 SGHNT and CDR2 YYREEE (reference sequence). Deletions cut 5 bases from V and 8 bases from J, with 19 bases between. The CDR3 has 14 residues. The CDR3 DNA reads TGTGCCAGCAGGCCCTACGGGGGAAGGGCGGGCTACACCTTC. Protein: CASRPYGGRAGYTF.

The chain has TRBV7-2 and TRBJ1-1, with D hard to call. The V gene's germline CDR1 is SGHTA and CDR2 FQGNSA. The CDR3 consists of 13 residues. V was pared by 8 bases and J by 4 bases, with 14 bases between. The CDR3 nucleotides read TGTGCCAGCCGAGGGCGGGGTGCCACTGAAGCTTTCTTT. Amino acid sequence: CASRGRGATEAFF.

V and J are TRBV5-6 and TRBJ2-7; D possibly corresponds to TRBD1 (6 bases). CDR3 size: 15 residues. The V and J ends lost 0 bases and 7 bases respectively, with 17 bases between them. CDR1 and CDR2 from the germline V gene are SGHDT and YYEEEE. The CDR3: CASSLGGRGTSEQYF. For the CDR3, the DNA is TGTGCCAGCAGCTTGGGAGGCAGGGGTACTAGTGAGCAGTACTTC. Full variable domain (outside the CDR3, taken from reference TRBV5-6 and TRBJ2-7): DAGVTQSPTHLIKTRGQQVTLRCSPKSGHDTVSWYQQALGQGPQFIFQYYEEEERQRGNFPDRFSGHQFPNYSSELNVNALLLGDSALYLCASSLGGRGTSEQYFGPGTRLTVT.

This clone appeared a single time. The chain has TRBV14 and TRBJ1-1; 8 bases match TRBD1. Germline V CDR1 and CDR2: SGHDN, FVKESK. V was pared by 5 bases and J by 4 bases, with 9 bases of the junction left unmatched. The CDR3 runs to 15 residues. CDR3 loop: CASSRRTGRSTEAFF. As DNA, the CDR3 is TGTGCCAGCAGCAGAAGGACAGGGAGGAGCACTGAAGCTTTCTTT.

The J gene is TRBJ2-7, the V gene TRBV7-8, with 11 bases lining up with TRBD2. Unmatched junction bases numbered 13, after V lost 2 bases and J lost 4 bases. CDR1 is SGHVS, CDR2 FQNEAQ, per germline. This CDR3 is 18 amino acids long. The CDR3 spells CASSLSGSGRAKDYEQYF. The CDR3 DNA sequence: TGTGCCAGCAGCTTATCTGGTAGCGGGAGGGCCAAGGATTACGAGCAGTACTTC.

This chain joins TRBV7-9 and TRBJ1-2; TRBD1 agrees at 9 bases. The CDR3 has 15 residues. Per germline, CDR1 SEHNR and CDR2 FQNEAQ (reference sequence). The V segment lost 3 bases and the J segment 4 bases; nucleotides outside the gene matches: 6. CDR3 region: CASSLDRGSSYGYTF. The CDR3 nucleotides are TGTGCCAGCAGCTTGGACAGGGGTTCCTCCTATGGCTACACCTTC.

The chain carries TRBV5-4 and TRBJ2-7, with a possible D match to TRBD2 (5 bases). Deletions cut 6 bases from V and 4 bases from J, with 14 bases between. Germline CDR1 is SGHNT and CDR2 is YYREEE (reference sequence). The CDR3 loop spans 13 amino acids. CDR3 in amino acids: CASTRTPEYEQYF. CDR3 DNA: TGTGCCAGCACCAGGACTCCTGAATACGAGCAGTACTTC.

The CDR3 region is CASSEYYRGSPGSPLHF. The CDR3 nucleotides read TGTGCCAGCAGTGAATATTATCGGGGGAGCCCGGGGTCACCCCTCCACTTT. The chain employs TRBV6-1 and TRBJ1-6; possible D gene TRBD1, 5 bases. CDR3 length equals 17 residues. V lost 2 bases to trimming and J lost 10 bases, with 21 bases between them. The germline V gene has CDR1 MNHNS and CDR2 SASEGT.